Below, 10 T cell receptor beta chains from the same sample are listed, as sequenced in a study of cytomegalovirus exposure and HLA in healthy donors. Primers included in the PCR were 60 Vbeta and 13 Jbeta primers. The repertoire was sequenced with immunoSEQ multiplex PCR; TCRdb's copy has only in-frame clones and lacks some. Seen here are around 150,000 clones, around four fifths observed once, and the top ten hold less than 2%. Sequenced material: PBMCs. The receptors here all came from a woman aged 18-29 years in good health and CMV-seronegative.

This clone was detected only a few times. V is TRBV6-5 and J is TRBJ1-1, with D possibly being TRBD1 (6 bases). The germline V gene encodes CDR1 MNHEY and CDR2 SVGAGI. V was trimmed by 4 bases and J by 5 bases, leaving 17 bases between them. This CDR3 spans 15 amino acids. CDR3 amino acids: CASSSRTDGGTEAFF. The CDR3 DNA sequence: TGTGCCAGCAGTTCAAGGACAGATGGAGGAACTGAAGCTTTCTTT.

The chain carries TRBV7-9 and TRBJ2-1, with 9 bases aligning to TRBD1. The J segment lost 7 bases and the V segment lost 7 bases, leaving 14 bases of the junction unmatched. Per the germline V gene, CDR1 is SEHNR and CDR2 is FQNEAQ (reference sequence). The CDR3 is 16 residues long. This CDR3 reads CASTAGTGPKVNEQFF. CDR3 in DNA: TGTGCCAGCACCGCCGGGACAGGGCCAAAGGTAAATGAGCAGTTCTTC. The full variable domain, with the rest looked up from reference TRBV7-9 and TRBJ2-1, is DTGVSQNPRHKITKRGQNVTFRCDPISEHNRLYWYRQTLGQGPEFLTYFQNEAQLEKSRLLSDRFSAERPKGSFSTLEIQRTEQGDSAMYLCASTAGTGPKVNEQFFGPGTRLTVL.

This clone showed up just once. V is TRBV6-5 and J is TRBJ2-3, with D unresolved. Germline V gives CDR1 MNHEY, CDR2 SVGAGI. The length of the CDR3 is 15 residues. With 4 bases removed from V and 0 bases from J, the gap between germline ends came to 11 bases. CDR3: CASSFSPTSTDTQYF. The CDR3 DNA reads TGTGCCAGCAGTTTTAGCCCTACGAGCACAGATACGCAGTATTTT.

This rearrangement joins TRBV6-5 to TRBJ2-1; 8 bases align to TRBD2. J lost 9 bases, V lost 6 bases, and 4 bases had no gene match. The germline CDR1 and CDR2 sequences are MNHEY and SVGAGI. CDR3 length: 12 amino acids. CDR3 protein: CASSGGAGEQFF. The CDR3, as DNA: TGTGCCAGCAGCGGGGGGGCGGGTGAGCAGTTCTTC.

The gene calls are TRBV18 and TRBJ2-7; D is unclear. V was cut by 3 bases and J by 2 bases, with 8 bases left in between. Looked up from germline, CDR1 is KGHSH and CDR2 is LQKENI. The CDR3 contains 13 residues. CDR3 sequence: CASSPPETYEQYF. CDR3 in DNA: TGTGCCAGCTCACCTCCAGAAACCTACGAGCAGTACTTC.

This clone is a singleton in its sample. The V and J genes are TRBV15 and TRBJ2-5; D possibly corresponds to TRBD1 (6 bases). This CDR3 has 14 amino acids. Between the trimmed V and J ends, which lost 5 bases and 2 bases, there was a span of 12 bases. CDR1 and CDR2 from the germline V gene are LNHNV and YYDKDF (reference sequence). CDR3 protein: CATSARQVQETQYF. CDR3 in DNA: TGTGCCACCAGCGCCCGACAGGTTCAAGAGACCCAGTACTTC.

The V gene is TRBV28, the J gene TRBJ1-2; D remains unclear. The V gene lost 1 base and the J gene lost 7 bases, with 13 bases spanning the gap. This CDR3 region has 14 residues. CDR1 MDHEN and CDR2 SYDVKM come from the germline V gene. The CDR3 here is CASSLSLWSRGYTF. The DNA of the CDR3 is TGTGCCAGCAGTTTATCTCTATGGTCACGTGGCTACACCTTC.

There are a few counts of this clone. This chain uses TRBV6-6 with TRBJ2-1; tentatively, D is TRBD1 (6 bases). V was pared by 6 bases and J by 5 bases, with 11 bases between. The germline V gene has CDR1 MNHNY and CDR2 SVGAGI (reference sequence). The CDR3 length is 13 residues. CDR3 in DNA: TGTGCCAGCAGCCGCGAGGGGGACAATGAGCAGTTCTTC. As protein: CASSREGDNEQFF.

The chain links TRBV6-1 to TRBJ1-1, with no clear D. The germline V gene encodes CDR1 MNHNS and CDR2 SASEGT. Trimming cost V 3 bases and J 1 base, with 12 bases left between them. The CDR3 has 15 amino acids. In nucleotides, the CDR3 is TGTGCCAGCAGTGATCTGGGCGCAGGGAACACTGAAGCTTTCTTT. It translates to CASSDLGAGNTEAFF.

The CDR3 DNA reads as TGTGCCAGCAGCTTAGGGTCAGGGGGCCGGTACGGCTACACCTTC. Protein: CASSLGSGGRYGYTF. The chain employs TRBV7-9 and TRBJ1-2; TRBD1 aligns across 8 bases. Losses at the gene ends were 1 base for V and 8 bases for J; bases not matched to a gene: 9. The CDR3 has 15 amino acids. The V gene's germline CDR1 is SEHNR and CDR2 FQNEAQ (reference sequence).